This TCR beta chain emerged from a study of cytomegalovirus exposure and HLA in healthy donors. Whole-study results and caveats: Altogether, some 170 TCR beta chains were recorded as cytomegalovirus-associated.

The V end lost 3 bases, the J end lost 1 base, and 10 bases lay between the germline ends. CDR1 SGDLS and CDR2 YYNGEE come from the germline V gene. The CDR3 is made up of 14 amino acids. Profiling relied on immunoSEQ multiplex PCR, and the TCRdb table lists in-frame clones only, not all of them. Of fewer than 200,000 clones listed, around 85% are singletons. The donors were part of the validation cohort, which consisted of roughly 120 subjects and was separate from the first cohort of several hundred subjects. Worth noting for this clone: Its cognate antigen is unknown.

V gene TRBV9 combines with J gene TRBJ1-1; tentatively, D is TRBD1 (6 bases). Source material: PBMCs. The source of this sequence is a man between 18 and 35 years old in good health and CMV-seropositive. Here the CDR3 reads CASSEQGTNTEAFF. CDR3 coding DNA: TGTGCCAGCAGCGAGCAGGGGACGAACACTGAAGCTTTCTTT.